The sequence of this T cell receptor (beta chain) was determined in a study of blood T cell repertoires in COVID-19. Study overall: Spain, Italy and the United States supplied samples that represented acute and convalescent COVID-19. T cells, B-cell-depleted T cells, or PBMCs supplied cDNA or gDNA.

In the authors' workflow: How many nucleated cells were present was estimated from reference gene primer amplification. Sequencing was performed with immunoSEQ multiplex PCR; in TCRdb, only in-frame clones are kept and a portion is missing. Clonal size and the V and J genes are those of that table, whereas D and trimming came from the DNA. The table shows about 240,000 clones, with approximately 83% occurring only once. The CDR3 runs to 16 residues. Source material: peripheral blood. The receptor was isolated from a young woman who had recovered from COVID-19. The rearrangement links TRBV21-1 to TRBJ2-3; the table's D gene call, TRBD2, was not cross checked with the DNA. TRBV21-1 constitutes a pseudogene. CDR3 bases: TGTGCCAGCAGCAGCCCGGGACTACATACGATAGATACGCAGTATTTT. Translated, it gives CASSSPGLHTIDTQYF.